The 2 T cell receptor beta chains below were found in one sample sequenced in a study of blood T cell repertoires in COVID-19. Sequencing was performed with immunoSEQ multiplex PCR; in TCRdb, only in-frame clones are kept and a portion is missing. The data show 75,000 to 95,000 clones, around 88% seen once. The sequenced material came from peripheral blood. The receptors were sampled from a woman aged 55-69 years with COVID-19, enrolled during active disease.

V gene TRBV19 combines with J gene TRBJ2-1; 8 nucleotides line up with TRBD2. The V gene's germline CDR1 is LNHDA and CDR2 SQIVND (reference sequence). CDR3 length: 21 residues. J lost 0 bases, V lost 7 bases, and 23 bases had no gene match. The DNA of the CDR3 is TGTGCCAGTACCCGACAGCCCTTTGGCGGGGGGTTATCTTTCTCCTACAATGAGCAGTTCTTC. Translation: CASTRQPFGGGLSFSYNEQFF.

The rearrangement links TRBV10-2 to TRBJ2-7, with D perhaps matching TRBD2 (5 bases). V lost 8 bases and J 0 bases, leaving 8 bases between the germline ends. The germline V gene encodes CDR1 WSHSY and CDR2 SAAADI. The CDR3 has 12 amino acids. This CDR3 is CASEGSSYEQYF. Written as DNA, the CDR3 is TGCGCCAGCGAGGGTAGCTCCTACGAGCAGTACTTC.